Listed below are T cell receptor beta chains from one sample, sequenced in a study of T cells in Graves' hyperthyroidism and ophthalmopathy. One entry per CDR3 protein results from TCRdb running MiXCR on the multiplex PCR reads. Counted here are about 570,000 distinct CDR3 sequences, under 60% occurring once; the ten biggest clones make up around 20%. Sequencing was performed on peripheral blood or thyroid tissue (not recorded which). These receptor sequences come from an adult woman with Graves' disease, either hyperthyroidism or ophthalmopathy (not recorded which). Both conserved end residues are part of each CDR3. A D gene is named only where the DNA matches it firmly. Clone size appears in some rows only: once, few, many, or a class for an expanded clone.

TRBV20-1	-	-	TRBJ1-1	16	CSASSSATELNTEAFF	TGCAGTGCCAGCAGCTCCGCGACAGAGTTGAACACTGAAGCTTTCTTT
TRBV10-3	TRBD2	few	TRBJ2-5	15	CASSGLAGGQETQYF	TGTGCCAGCAGTGGACTAGCGGGGGGGCAAGAGACCCAGTACTTC
TRBV7-3	-	many	TRBJ1-1	15	CASSRGGPMGTEAFF	TGTGCCAGCAGTCGCGGGGGTCCCATGGGCACTGAAGCTTTCTTT
TRBV7-9	-	-	TRBJ2-7	15	CASSVARDGSYEQYF	TGTGCCAGCAGCGTAGCGCGGGACGGGTCCTACGAGCAGTACTTC
TRBV28	-	many	TRBJ1-2	14	CATKQGPANYGYTF	TGTGCCACGAAGCAGGGGCCAGCTAACTATGGCTACACCTTC
TRBV7-9	-	few	TRBJ1-4	14	CASSLGQTNEKLFF	TGTGCCAGCAGCTTGGGTCAGACTAATGAAAAACTGTTTTTT
TRBV11-2	-	many	TRBJ1-1	12	CASSNRVAEAFF	TGTGCCAGCAGCAACAGGGTTGCTGAAGCTTTCTTT
TRBV20-1	-	-	TRBJ1-6	11	CSARGNSPLHF	TGCAGTGCTAGGGGAAATTCACCCCTCCACTTT
TRBV19	-	-	TRBJ1-5	13	CASSIPRYQPQHF	TGTGCCAGTAGTATCCCGCGCTATCAGCCCCAGCATTTT
TRBV7-9	-	-	TRBJ1-3	15	CASSQEAGVRNTIYF	TGTGCCAGCAGCCAAGAGGCCGGGGTGAGGAACACCATATATTTT
TRBV11-2	-	many	TRBJ2-5	16	CASSLDSWASPETQYF	TGTGCCAGCAGCTTAGATTCCTGGGCCAGCCCGGAGACCCAGTACTTC
TRBV28	-	-	TRBJ1-3	12	CASRQYGNTIYF	TGCGCCAGCCGGCAGTATGGAAACACCATATATTTT
TRBV7-8	-	-	TRBJ2-7	11	CASSDHYGQYF	TGTGCCAGCAGCGACCACTACGGGCAGTACTTC
TRBV11-2	-	many	TRBJ2-7	15	CASSLERSSAYEQYF	TGTGCCAGCAGCTTAGAACGGAGTTCAGCCTACGAGCAGTACTTC
TRBV27	-	-	TRBJ2-3	14	CASRDSGSTDTQYF	TGTGCCAGCAGGGACAGCGGTTCCACAGATACGCAGTATTTT
TRBV13	-	-	TRBJ2-6	16	CASSLDRHSGANVLTF	TGTGCCAGCAGCCTCGACAGGCACTCTGGGGCCAACGTCCTGACTTTC
TRBV10-2	TRBD2	once	TRBJ2-7	17	CASRSSGSRDGSYEQYF	TGCGCCAGCCGTTCTAGCGGATCCCGGGACGGGTCCTACGAGCAGTACTTC
TRBV7-6	-	-	TRBJ2-5	12	CASSGGWETQYF	TGTGCCAGCAGCGGGGGGTGGGAGACCCAGTACTTC
TRBV20-1	TRBD2	many	TRBJ2-7	15	CSATGLAAPSYEQYF	TGCAGTGCTACCGGACTAGCGGCCCCCTCCTACGAGCAGTACTTC
TRBV6-5	-	-	TRBJ2-6	14	CAAQGSAGANVLTF	TGTGCCGCCCAAGGTTCGGCTGGGGCCAACGTCCTGACTTTC
TRBV19	-	many	TRBJ1-1	15	CASSIFRQLNTEAFF	TGTGCCAGTAGTATTTTTCGGCAATTGAATACTGAAGCTTTCTTT
TRBV2	-	many	TRBJ1-1	14	CASSVVGLASEAFF	TGTGCCAGCAGTGTGGTCGGGTTGGCCTCTGAAGCTTTCTTT
TRBV11-1	TRBD1	-	TRBJ1-1	15	CASSSPGGRNTEAFF	TGTGCCAGCAGCTCCCCAGGGGGCAGAAACACTGAAGCTTTCTTT
TRBV28	-	many	TRBJ2-7	11	CASSSANEQYF	TGTGCCAGCAGTTCGGCCAACGAGCAGTACTTC
TRBV5-4	-	many	TRBJ1-2	15	CASSWGRNGNYGYTF	TGTGCCAGCAGCTGGGGAAGGAACGGAAACTATGGCTACACCTTC
TRBV27	TRBD1	many	TRBJ1-3	13	CASSPTGGNTIYF	TGTGCCAGCAGTCCGACAGGGGGAAACACCATATATTTT